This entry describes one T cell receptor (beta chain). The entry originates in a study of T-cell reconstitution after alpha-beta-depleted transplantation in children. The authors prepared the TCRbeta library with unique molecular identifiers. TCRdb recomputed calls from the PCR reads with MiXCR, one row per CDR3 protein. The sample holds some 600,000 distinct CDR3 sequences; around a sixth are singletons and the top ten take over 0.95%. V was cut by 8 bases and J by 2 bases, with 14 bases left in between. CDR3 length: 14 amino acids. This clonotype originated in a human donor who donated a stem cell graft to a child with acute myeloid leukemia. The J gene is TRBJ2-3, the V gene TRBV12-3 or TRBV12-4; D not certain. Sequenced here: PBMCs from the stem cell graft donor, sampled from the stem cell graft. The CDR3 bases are TGTGCCAGCCGGTGGGAAGGTCCCACAGATACGCAGTATTTT. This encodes CASRWEGPTDTQYF.